The next 13 T cell receptor beta chains were all read from a single sample in a study of blood T cell repertoires in COVID-19. Method: immunoSEQ multiplex PCR; TCRdb's copy keeps in-frame clones and lacks some. The sample has 250,000 or so clones, around 82% seen once. The specimen sequenced was peripheral blood. The receptor set was obtained from a woman in her 70s with acute or convalescent COVID-19.

The chain is built from TRBV7-2 and TRBJ1-5, with 10 bases lining up with TRBD1. Germline assignment: CDR1 SGHTA and CDR2 FQGNSA. V lost 6 bases, J lost 6 bases, and 11 bases stayed unmatched. There are 16 residues in the CDR3. This CDR3 reads CASSYSGTGEGQPQHF. The CDR3 DNA follows: TGTGCCAGCAGTTATTCCGGGACAGGGGAGGGTCAGCCCCAGCATTTT.

The chain carries TRBV6-6 and TRBJ2-3; TRBD1 might be the D (5 bases). V lost 0 bases, J lost 4 bases, and 14 bases lay in between. The CDR3 runs 16 residues. Germline CDR1 and CDR2: MNHNY and SVGAGI (reference sequence). The CDR3 DNA sequence: TGTGCCAGCAGTTACTCGAGTAGCTGGGGCGCAGATACGCAGTATTTT. Its protein product is CASSYSSSWGADTQYF.

In this sample, this clone turned up once. V gene TRBV3-1 (or the pseudogene TRBV3-2) combines with J gene TRBJ1-2; possible D gene TRBD1, 5 bases. Germline assignment: CDR1 LGHDT and CDR2 YNNKEL (reference sequence). Trimming cost V 1 base and J 2 bases, with 17 bases left between them. This CDR3 is 17 amino acids long. The CDR3 reads CASSQALDSLVNYGYTF. The CDR3 DNA is TGTGCCAGCAGCCAAGCCCTAGACAGCCTTGTCAACTATGGCTACACCTTC.

The chain has TRBV18 and TRBJ1-5; 9 bases fit TRBD1. The junction had 9 bases not matched to a gene; V was cut back by 4 bases and J by 2 bases. CDR1 and CDR2 (germline): KGHSH, LQKENI. CDR3 length: 17 residues. The CDR3 sequence: CASSRDRVGFGNQPQHF. The CDR3 region has the DNA TGTGCCAGCTCACGGGACAGGGTGGGATTCGGCAATCAGCCCCAGCATTTT. Looking up the rest from reference TRBV18 and TRBJ1-5 gives the full variable domain: NAGVMQNPRHLVRRRGQEARLRCSPMKGHSHVYWYRQLPEEGLKFMVYLQKENIIDESGMPKERFSAEFPKEGPSILRIQQVVRGDSAAYFCASSRDRVGFGNQPQHFGDGTRLSIL.

This chain links TRBV28 with TRBJ1-5, with D perhaps TRBD1 (5 bases). V was clipped by 7 bases and J by 0 bases, with 22 bases between them. The CDR3 length is 18 residues. Germline V gene data show CDR1 as MDHEN and CDR2 as SYDVKM. Written as DNA, the CDR3 is TGTGCCAGCACCGCGTGGGGCAGCGCCCTTATTAGCAATCAGCCCCAGCATTTT. Translation: CASTAWGSALISNQPQHF. The whole variable domain, remainder taken from reference TRBV28 and TRBJ1-5, is DVKVTQSSRYLVKRTGEKVFLECVQDMDHENMFWYRQDPGLGLRLIYFSYDVKMKEKGDIPEGYSVSREKKERFSLILESASTNQTSMYLCASTAWGSALISNQPQHFGDGTRLSIL.

This clone has more than one count but fewer than ten. The genes are TRBV6-5 and TRBJ1-2; no firm D call. The ends were cut back, 3 bases at V and 3 bases at J, with 11 bases in the middle. The CDR3 sequence is 14 residues long. Germline V gene data show CDR1 as MNHEY and CDR2 as SVGAGI. In DNA form, the CDR3 reads TGTGCCAGCAGTTATAGCAGACGGGACTATGGCTACACCTTC. As protein: CASSYSRRDYGYTF.

The sample holds one count of this clone. The gene calls are TRBV28 and TRBJ2-7, with 13 positions matching TRBD2. This CDR3 is built from 17 residues. V shed 6 bases, J shed 1 base, and the junction held 9 bases outside the gene matches. CDR1 MDHEN and CDR2 SYDVKM come from the germline V gene. The CDR3: CASSLRTSGGYSYEQYF. CDR3 nucleotide sequence: TGTGCCAGCAGCCTTCGGACTAGCGGGGGCTATTCCTACGAGCAGTACTTC.

CDR3 amino acids: CASSQGLQGADTQYF. For the CDR3, the DNA is TGCGCCAGCAGCCAAGGGCTGCAGGGGGCAGATACGCAGTATTTT. This sequence joins TRBV4-1 and TRBJ2-3, with 7 bases that match TRBD1. The V gene end was trimmed by 1 base and the J gene end by 4 bases; junction bases not matched to a gene: 5. CDR1 MGHRA and CDR2 YSYEKL come from the germline V gene. This CDR3 spans 15 amino acids.

This clone was seen just once. The rearrangement joins TRBV18 to TRBJ2-7; 7 nucleotides align to TRBD1. The CDR3 length is 14 residues. J gave up 2 bases and V 3 bases, and 4 bases lay outside the gene matches. Germline V CDR1 and CDR2: KGHSH, LQKENI. This CDR3 reads CASSPSRGTYEQYF. The CDR3 coding sequence is TGTGCCAGCTCACCCAGCAGGGGGACCTACGAGCAGTACTTC. Drawing the rest from reference TRBV18 and TRBJ2-7, the complete variable domain is NAGVMQNPRHLVRRRGQEARLRCSPMKGHSHVYWYRQLPEEGLKFMVYLQKENIIDESGMPKERFSAEFPKEGPSILRIQQVVRGDSAAYFCASSPSRGTYEQYFGPGTRLTVT.

The chain uses TRBV2 and TRBJ1-4; D unresolved. Between the trimmed V and J ends, which lost 5 bases and 0 bases, there was a span of 13 bases. CDR3 length: 16 residues. The germline V gene encodes CDR1 SNHLY and CDR2 FYNNEI. The CDR3 DNA reads as TGTGCCAGCAGTCCAAACGGTCCTGCAACTAATGAAAAACTGTTTTTT. Its protein product is CASSPNGPATNEKLFF. Filled out from reference TRBV2 and TRBJ1-4, the complete variable domain reads EPEVTQTPSHQVTQMGQEVILRCVPISNHLYFYWYRQILGQKVEFLVSFYNNEISEKSEIFDDQFSVERPDGSNFTLKIRSTKLEDSAMYFCASSPNGPATNEKLFFGSGTQLSVL.

This clone occurred once. J is TRBJ2-1 and V is TRBV11-2; D remains unclear. The CDR3 extends over 12 amino acids. Between the trimmed V and J ends, which lost 5 bases and 5 bases, there was a span of 7 bases. Germline assignment: CDR1 SGHAT and CDR2 FQNNGV. CDR3 sequence: CASSQHDNEQFF. The CDR3, as DNA: TGTGCCAGCAGCCAACACGACAATGAGCAGTTCTTC.

This clone was found a few times. The V call is TRBV2, the J call TRBJ1-2; the D gene is possibly TRBD1 (5 bases). The germline CDR1 and CDR2 sequences are SNHLY and FYNNEI. The CDR3 extends over 16 amino acids. V was clipped by 4 bases and J by 4 bases, with 19 bases between them. CDR3 residues: CASSGERGGAAYGYTF. CDR3 sequence (DNA): TGTGCCAGCAGTGGGGAGCGCGGGGGAGCAGCCTATGGCTACACCTTC.

This chain joins TRBV28 and TRBJ1-2; D is unclear. The ends were cut back, 8 bases at V and 1 base at J, with 14 bases in the middle. The CDR3 loop spans 14 amino acids. Germline CDR1 reads MDHEN; CDR2 reads SYDVKM. Here the CDR3 DNA reads TGTGCCAGCTACAGTCGGCTGGTTAACTATGGCTACACCTTC. Residues: CASYSRLVNYGYTF.